Presented here are 29 T cell receptor beta chains from one specimen sequenced in a study of blood T cells in healthy people across ages. The use of a sample-barcoded 5' primer and a J-beta primer mix characterized a second PCR of roughly 6 to 11 cycles. TCRdb analysed the 5' RACE reads with MiXCR anew, one entry per CDR3 protein. The sample has about 2 million distinct CDR3 sequences; 49% are singletons. What was sequenced was blood. All receptors derive from a woman aged 40 to 55 in good health.

The rearrangement joins TRBV6-2 or TRBV6-3 to TRBJ2-5, with TRBD2 matching over 10 bases. Unmatched junction bases numbered 12, after V lost 9 bases and J lost 11 bases. The germline V gene encodes CDR1 MNHEY and CDR2 SVGEGT. This CDR3 region has 13 residues. The CDR3, as DNA: TGTGCCAGTCGGACTAGCGGCTACAATGAGCAGTACTTC. Protein: CASRTSGYNEQYF.

CDR3 DNA: TGTGCCAGCAGTCCGACAGGGCGTAATGAAAAACTGTTTTTT. Encoded protein: CASSPTGRNEKLFF. This chain connects TRBV6-5 to TRBJ1-4, with TRBD1 identical over 7 bases. The length of the CDR3 is 14 residues. The J segment lost 4 bases and the V segment lost 5 bases, leaving 4 bases of the junction unmatched. Germline CDR1 MNHEY, CDR2 SVGAGI.

This clonotype has a count of ten or more. The V call is TRBV29-1, the J call TRBJ2-1, with D unresolved. The V and J ends lost 4 bases and 1 base respectively, with 8 bases between them. CDR1 and CDR2 (germline): SQVTM, ANQGSEA. The CDR3 totals 13 residues. The CDR3 region is CSVAQRSYNEQFF. DNA for the CDR3: TGCAGCGTTGCTCAGCGTTCCTACAATGAGCAGTTCTTC.

V gene TRBV24-1 combines with J gene TRBJ2-1, with no clear D. The length of the CDR3 is 15 residues. Trimming removed 1 base from V and 6 bases from J, with 12 bases in between. CDR1 KGHDR and CDR2 SFDVKD come from the germline V gene. CDR3 amino acids: CATSDFRDFSNEQFF. The CDR3 bases are TGTGCCACCAGTGATTTTAGGGATTTCTCCAATGAGCAGTTCTTC.

This clonotype has ten or more counts. J is TRBJ2-1 and V is TRBV9, with TRBD1 matching over 7 bases. The CDR3 has 13 residues. Trimming removed 3 bases from V and 5 bases from J; junction bases left unmatched: 2. Germline V lookup: CDR1 SGDLS, CDR2 YYNGEE. CDR3 region: CASSAQGDNEQFF. CDR3 nucleotides: TGTGCCAGCAGCGCCCAGGGGGACAATGAGCAGTTCTTC.

The V and J genes are TRBV21-1 and TRBJ1-6; TRBD1, the D gene given by the table, was not confirmed from the DNA. TRBV21-1 is termed a pseudogene. CDR3 length equals 19 residues. The CDR3 loop reads CASSKAQFSRTGKHSPLHF. Here the CDR3 DNA reads TGTGCCAGCAGCAAAGCGCAGTTTTCCCGGACAGGGAAGCATTCACCCCTCCACTTT.

This clonotype was seen a few times. The V call is TRBV6-1, the J call TRBJ1-2; a weak D match, TRBD1 (6 bases). The V and J ends lost 6 bases and 4 bases respectively, with 12 bases between them. The CDR3 has 13 amino acids. Per germline, CDR1 MNHNS and CDR2 SASEGT. As DNA, the CDR3 is TGTGCCAGCAGAGCCGCAGGGGCCTATGGCTACACCTTC. Encoded protein: CASRAAGAYGYTF.

CDR3 region: CSAEPGNQGPQETQYF. In nucleotides, the CDR3 is TGCAGCGCTGAGCCTGGAAATCAGGGGCCTCAAGAGACCCAGTACTTC. V is TRBV29-1 and J is TRBJ2-5; perhaps TRBD1 as D (6 bases). The germline gives CDR1 SQVTM, CDR2 ANQGSEA. V was cut by 7 bases and J by 2 bases, with 23 bases left in between. The CDR3 contains 16 residues.

The rearrangement joins TRBV7-2 to TRBJ1-1; TRBD1 is a possible D gene (5 bases). CDR3 size: 14 residues. Germline-derived CDR1 and CDR2 are SGHTA and FQGNSA. V shed 4 bases and J shed 1 base, with 10 bases lying between them. This CDR3 is CASSSGGANTEAFF. The CDR3 DNA sequence: TGTGCCAGCAGCTCCGGGGGAGCGAACACTGAAGCTTTCTTT.

This clonotype has only a few counts. The V gene is TRBV2, the J gene TRBJ2-1; no clear D. Trimming removed 6 bases from V and 4 bases from J, with 16 bases in between. CDR1 is SNHLY, CDR2 FYNNEI, per germline. The CDR3 has 15 residues. CDR3 loop: CASSELALGYNEQFF. The CDR3 bases are TGTGCCAGCAGCGAATTAGCCTTGGGTTACAATGAGCAGTTCTTC.

This clonotype was counted a few times. J is TRBJ2-1 and V is TRBV6-2 or TRBV6-3; TRBD2 agrees at 11 bases. Germline V gene lookup returns CDR1 MNHEY and CDR2 SVGEGT. V was clipped by 7 bases and J by 4 bases; unmatched bases: 15. The CDR3 has 18 amino acids. CDR3 nucleotide sequence: TGTGCCAGCACCAACCAAACCAGACTAGCGGGGAGGTACAATGAGCAGTTCTTC. This translates into CASTNQTRLAGRYNEQFF.

CDR3 region: CASMSPRGQGRTYEQYF. The CDR3 DNA sequence: TGTGCCAGCATGTCACCCCGGGGACAGGGTAGAACCTACGAGCAGTACTTC. V and J are TRBV6-1 and TRBJ2-7; 9 nucleotides line up with TRBD1. This CDR3 is built from 17 residues. The J segment lost 2 bases and the V segment lost 7 bases, leaving 15 bases of the junction unmatched. Germline V gene sequence: CDR1 MNHNS, CDR2 SASEGT.

The rearrangement uses TRBV29-1 and TRBJ2-3; D is unresolved. Germline values: CDR1 SQVTM, CDR2 ANQGSEA. This CDR3 comprises 13 residues. The germline V and J ends were trimmed by 4 bases and 6 bases, with 14 bases remaining between them. CDR3 bases: TGCAGCGTTGCGTCGACGAGTTTGGATACGCAGTATTTT. Translating gives CSVASTSLDTQYF.

The chain carries TRBV15 and TRBJ2-3; the D is unclear. V dropped 0 bases and J dropped 6 bases, with 16 bases sitting between them. This CDR3 is 16 amino acids long. Germline V gene lookup returns CDR1 LNHNV and CDR2 YYDKDF (reference sequence). CDR3 bases: TGTGCCACCAGCAGAGATTCTCGTGGGCCTAAGGATACGCAGTATTTT. Translation: CATSRDSRGPKDTQYF.

This chain uses TRBV20-1 with TRBJ2-1; 11 nucleotides match TRBD2. Germline lookup yields CDR1 DFQATT and CDR2 SNEGSKA (reference sequence). J lost 0 bases, V lost 6 bases, and 13 bases had no gene match. The CDR3 contains 18 residues. This CDR3 is CSARLAGGTSSSYNEQFF. The CDR3 DNA is TGCAGTGCCCGGCTAGCGGGGGGAACCTCAAGCTCCTACAATGAGCAGTTCTTC.

This sequence joins TRBV7-2 and TRBJ2-1, with a possible D match to TRBD1 (6 bases). The CDR3 is made up of 15 amino acids. V was trimmed by 1 base and J by 5 bases, leaving 12 bases between them. CDR1 and CDR2 from the germline V gene are SGHTA and FQGNSA. CDR3 DNA sequence: TGTGCCAGCAGCTTAGGGGGGCTAGTTGACAATGAGCAGTTCTTC. Residues: CASSLGGLVDNEQFF.

J is TRBJ2-5 and V is TRBV27, with D perhaps matching TRBD1 (5 bases). The CDR3 sequence is 13 residues long. V was shortened by 7 bases and J by 2 bases, with 11 bases between the two germline ends. From germline, CDR1 is MNHEY and CDR2 SMNVEV (reference sequence). DNA of the CDR3: TGTGCCAGCACCCAAACAGGACAAGAGACCCAGTACTTC. This encodes CASTQTGQETQYF.

This clonotype was observed a few times. The chain carries TRBV20-1 and TRBJ2-1; TRBD1 matches 8 bases. The J call could be wrong; TRBJ2-7 is a better fit for the DNA end. CDR1 DFQATT and CDR2 SNEGSKA come from the germline V gene (reference sequence). The CDR3 runs 13 residues. CDR3 sequence: CSATGDGHNEQYF. CDR3 nucleotide sequence: TGCAGTGCGACAGGGGATGGTCACAATGAGCAGTACTTC.

The chain employs TRBV6-1 and TRBJ1-2; no clear D. From germline, CDR1 is MNHNS and CDR2 SASEGT. The CDR3 is 12 amino acids. Trimming took off 3 bases at V and 7 bases at J, with 9 bases between the two ends. The CDR3: CASSDRLAGYTF. CDR3 nucleotide sequence: TGTGCCAGCAGTGACCGCTTAGCTGGCTACACCTTC.

This sequence joins TRBV6-5 and TRBJ2-1; 7 bases match TRBD2. J lost 2 bases, V lost 5 bases, and 9 bases had no gene match. CDR1 and CDR2 from the germline V gene are MNHEY and SVGAGI. The CDR3 totals 16 residues. The CDR3, as DNA: TGTGCCAGCAGTCCCGGGACTACCCTCACCTACAATGAGCAGTTCTTC. Protein: CASSPGTTLTYNEQFF.

The V gene is TRBV6-2 or TRBV6-3, the J gene TRBJ2-1, with TRBD2 matching over 10 bases. The better agreement between TRBJ2-7 and the DNA end casts doubt on the J call. Germline V CDR1 and CDR2: MNHEY, SVGEGT. There are 14 residues in the CDR3. As DNA, the CDR3 is TGTGCCAGCGCAAGCGGGGGGGCCCACAATGAGCAGTACTTC. It encodes CASASGGAHNEQYF.

This chain uses TRBV7-2 with TRBJ2-7; TRBD1 matches at 8 bases. Germline CDR1 reads SGHTA; CDR2 reads FQGNSA. The J segment lost 5 bases and the V segment lost 5 bases, leaving 11 bases of the junction unmatched. The CDR3 has 15 amino acids. The CDR3 DNA sequence: TGTGCCAGCAGCGTAGAGGACAGGGAAGACCACGAGCAGTACTTC. It yields the protein CASSVEDREDHEQYF.

The chain has TRBV6-1 and TRBJ2-3; TRBD1 aligns across 9 bases. The V segment lost 10 bases and the J segment 0 bases; nucleotides outside the gene matches: 14. Germline V gene sequence: CDR1 MNHNS, CDR2 SASEGT. The CDR3 contains 17 residues. The CDR3 nucleotides read TGTGCCATCCCCCGGGACAGGGACCTACCTAGCACAGATACGCAGTATTTT. Translation: CAIPRDRDLPSTDTQYF.

The V gene is TRBV3-1, the J gene TRBJ1-4; weak D call: TRBD1 (6 bases). CDR3 length: 13 amino acids. Germline V gene data show CDR1 as LGHDT and CDR2 as YNNKEL (reference sequence). With 6 bases removed from V and 3 bases from J, the gap between germline ends came to 8 bases. Here the CDR3 DNA reads TGTGCCAGCAGACAGGGTCCTAATGAAAAACTGTTTTTT. Residues: CASRQGPNEKLFF. Full variable domain (missing parts from reference TRBV3-1 and TRBJ1-4): DTAVSQTPKYLVTQMGNDKSIKCEQNLGHDTMYWYKQDSKKFLKIMFSYNNKELIINETVPNRFSPKSPDKAHLNLHINSLELGDSAVYFCASRQGPNEKLFFGSGTQLSVL.

Note on this clonotype: At one boundary the junction diverges from the germline segment, which might be a read error. This chain links TRBV7-7 with TRBJ2-5, with D possibly being TRBD1 (6 bases). The length of the CDR3 is 16 residues. Germline CDR1 is SSHAT and CDR2 is FNYEAQ (reference sequence). CDR3 nucleotide sequence: TGTGCTAGCAGCCCCCACGCGGACAGAATGGGGGAGACCCAGTACTTC. It is translated as CASSPHADRMGETQYF.

The chain is built from TRBV20-1 and TRBJ2-5, with a weak D call TRBD1 (6 bases). The DNA end is a closer match to TRBJ2-7, so the J assignment may be wrong. CDR3 size: 15 residues. Germline CDR1 and CDR2: DFQATT and SNEGSKA (reference sequence). The CDR3 is CSARDGCQGSYEQYF. DNA of the CDR3: TGCAGTGCTAGAGATGGATGTCAGGGGTCGTACGAGCAGTACTTC.

The chain combines TRBV7-9 with TRBJ1-2; no definite D call. From germline, CDR1 is SEHNR and CDR2 FQNEAQ (reference sequence). The CDR3 sequence is 16 residues long. V lost 1 base and J 2 bases, leaving 14 bases between the germline ends. The CDR3 DNA sequence: TGTGCCAGCAGCTTAGAGGAAGGCAGGCGAAACTATGGCTACACCTTC. Translation gives CASSLEEGRRNYGYTF.

The CDR3 region is CASSLDRAQNSYEQYF. The CDR3 coding sequence is TGTGCCAGCAGCTTAGACCGGGCCCAGAACTCCTACGAGCAGTACTTC. J is TRBJ2-7 and V is TRBV7-9; D is unclear. CDR1 is SEHNR, CDR2 FQNEAQ, per germline (reference sequence). The CDR3 has 16 residues. V was clipped by 1 base and J by 0 bases, with 13 bases between them.

This clonotype has just a few counts. This rearrangement joins TRBV4-1 to TRBJ2-1, with 11 positions matching TRBD2. Trimming cost V 3 bases and J 6 bases; bases outside gene matches: 16. From germline, CDR1 is MGHRA and CDR2 YSYEKL. The CDR3 has 19 residues. The CDR3 reads CASSHPRGTGTSGVNEQFF. CDR3 nucleotide sequence: TGCGCCAGCAGCCATCCAAGAGGGACAGGGACTAGCGGCGTCAATGAGCAGTTCTTC.